Described below is a single T cell receptor beta chain sequence and its context. Its specificity is unknown. From germline, CDR1 is SGDLS and CDR2 YYNGEE. The J segment lost 2 bases and the V segment lost 4 bases, leaving 6 bases of the junction unmatched. The CDR3 consists of 14 residues. The study ran its PCR with 60 Vbeta and 13 Jbeta primers. Clones were read by immunoSEQ multiplex PCR, and TCRdb kept only the in-frame ones, dropping some. The profile shows approximately 180,000 clones, 12% of them singletons. These data come from a study of cytomegalovirus exposure and HLA in healthy donors. Each of the donors was a healthy bone marrow donor. General observations from the study: It was in a later analysis that TCR association rates were seen to vary by HLA locus, highest for DRB1 and lowest for HLA-C. Some V segments could not be told apart, so they were left out, TRBV6-2 and TRBV6-3 among them.

This chain connects TRBV9 to TRBJ2-7; 7 nucleotides agree with TRBD2. Material: PBMCs. The origin of this receptor is a man in his fifties or sixties in good health and CMV-seropositive. The CDR3 region has the DNA TGTGCCAGCAGCTCGGGGGGTACGACCTACGAGCAGTACTTC. Translating gives CASSSGGTTYEQYF.